The present T cell receptor (beta chain) was sequenced within a study of shared clonotypes between healthy human individuals. Study-level results: Non-shared clonotypes displayed generation probabilities falling below those of clonotypes present in all four donors.

Splitting of each subset's genomic DNA was done evenly across several immunoSEQ plates. Measured with immunoSEQ multiplex PCR; TCRdb has only the in-frame clones, and not every one. The sample consists of about 1.5 million clones, 95% to 99% of them appearing once. Donors, without exception, were Caucasian adults residing in Nashville, Tennessee. This clone was counted once. Its antigen is unknown. The V gene end was trimmed by 7 bases and the J gene end by 2 bases; junction bases not matched to a gene: 1. CDR1 is MDHEN and CDR2 is SYDVKM in the germline V gene. The CDR3 has 12 residues. This TCR was sampled from a man in his thirties or forties in good health. Sequenced sample: naive CD4+ T cells sorted from blood. The subset was: CD45RA+ positively selected. The chain recombines TRBV28 with TRBJ2-5; TRBD2 aligns across 7 bases. Here the CDR3 DNA reads TGTGCCAGCACTAGCGGACAAGAGACCCAGTACTTC. Its protein product is CASTSGQETQYF.